This T cell receptor (beta chain) was identified in a study of T cell responses to AZD1222 COVID-19 vaccine. The data were produced by immunoSEQ multiplex PCR, yet TCRdb's version contains in-frame clones alone and is incomplete. The sample lists 150,000 to 170,000 clones; 85% to 90% were seen once. V lost 6 bases and J 0 bases, leaving 8 bases between the germline ends. The CDR3 covers 14 residues. CDR1 and CDR2 (germline): SGHTA, FQGNSA. The chain recombines TRBV7-2 with TRBJ1-4, with no clear D. This sequence was found in an adult in good health. The specimen comprised peripheral blood, sampled on day 0 of MenACWY control vaccination. The CDR3 sequence: CASSTVATNEKLFF. CDR3 nucleotide sequence: TGTGCCAGCAGTACAGTTGCAACTAATGAAAAACTGTTTTTT.